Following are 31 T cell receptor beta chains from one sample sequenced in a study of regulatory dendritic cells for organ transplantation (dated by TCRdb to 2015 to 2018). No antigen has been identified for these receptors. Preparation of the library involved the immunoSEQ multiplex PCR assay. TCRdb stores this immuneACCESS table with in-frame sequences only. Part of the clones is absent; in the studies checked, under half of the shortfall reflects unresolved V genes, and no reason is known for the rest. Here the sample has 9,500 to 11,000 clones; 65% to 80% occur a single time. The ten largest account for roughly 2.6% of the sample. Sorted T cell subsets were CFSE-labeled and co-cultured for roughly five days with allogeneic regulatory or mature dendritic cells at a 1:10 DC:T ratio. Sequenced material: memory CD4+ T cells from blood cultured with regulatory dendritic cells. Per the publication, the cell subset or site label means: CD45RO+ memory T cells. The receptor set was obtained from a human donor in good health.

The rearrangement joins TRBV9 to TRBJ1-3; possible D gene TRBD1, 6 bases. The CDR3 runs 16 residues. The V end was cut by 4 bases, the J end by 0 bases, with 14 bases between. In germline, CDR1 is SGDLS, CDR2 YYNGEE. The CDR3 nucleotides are TGTGCCAGCAGCTCCCCCGGGACAAGCTCTGGAAACACCATATATTTT. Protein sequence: CASSSPGTSSGNTIYF.

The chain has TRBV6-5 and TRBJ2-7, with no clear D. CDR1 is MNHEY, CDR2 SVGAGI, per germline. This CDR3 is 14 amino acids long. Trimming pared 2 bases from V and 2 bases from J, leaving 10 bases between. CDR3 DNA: TGTGCCAGCAGTTACGCGCAGGTTCCCTACGAGCAGTACTTC. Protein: CASSYAQVPYEQYF.

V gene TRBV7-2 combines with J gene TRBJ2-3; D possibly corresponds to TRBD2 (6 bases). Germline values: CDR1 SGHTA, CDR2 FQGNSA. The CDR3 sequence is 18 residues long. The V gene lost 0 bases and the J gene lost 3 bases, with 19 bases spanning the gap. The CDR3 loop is CASSLAARGLLLTDTQYF. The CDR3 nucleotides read TGTGCCAGCAGCTTAGCGGCACGAGGACTACTTTTAACAGATACGCAGTATTTT.

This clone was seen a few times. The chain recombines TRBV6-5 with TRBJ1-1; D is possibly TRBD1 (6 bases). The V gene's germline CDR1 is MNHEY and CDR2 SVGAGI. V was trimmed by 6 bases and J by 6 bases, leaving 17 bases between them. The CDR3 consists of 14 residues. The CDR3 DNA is TGTGCCAGCAGCGGAACGTTTGGGGGCCCTGAAGCTTTCTTT. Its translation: CASSGTFGGPEAFF.

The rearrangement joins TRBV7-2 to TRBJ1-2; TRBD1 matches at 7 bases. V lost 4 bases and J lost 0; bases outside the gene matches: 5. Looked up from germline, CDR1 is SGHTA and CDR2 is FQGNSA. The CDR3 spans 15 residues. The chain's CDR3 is CASSSWTGANYGYTF. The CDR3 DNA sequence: TGTGCCAGCAGCTCTTGGACAGGTGCTAACTATGGCTACACCTTC.

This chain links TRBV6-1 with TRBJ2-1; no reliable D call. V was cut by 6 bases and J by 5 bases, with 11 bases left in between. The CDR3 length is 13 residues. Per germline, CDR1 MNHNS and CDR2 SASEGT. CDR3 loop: CASRLDWNNEQFF. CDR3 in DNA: TGTGCCAGCAGGCTAGACTGGAACAATGAGCAGTTCTTC.

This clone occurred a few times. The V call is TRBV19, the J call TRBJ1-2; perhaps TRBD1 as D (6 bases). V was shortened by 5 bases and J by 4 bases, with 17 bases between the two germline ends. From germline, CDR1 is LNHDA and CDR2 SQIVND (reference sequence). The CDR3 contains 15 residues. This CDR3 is CASSVTGKASYGYTF. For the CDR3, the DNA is TGTGCCAGTAGTGTGACAGGAAAGGCGTCCTATGGCTACACCTTC. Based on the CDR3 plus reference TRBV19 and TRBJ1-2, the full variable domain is DGGITQSPKYLFRKEGQNVTLSCEQNLNHDAMYWYRQDPGQGLRLIYYSQIVNDFQKGDIAEGYSVSREKKESFPLTVTSAQKNPTAFYLCASSVTGKASYGYTFGSGTRLTVV.

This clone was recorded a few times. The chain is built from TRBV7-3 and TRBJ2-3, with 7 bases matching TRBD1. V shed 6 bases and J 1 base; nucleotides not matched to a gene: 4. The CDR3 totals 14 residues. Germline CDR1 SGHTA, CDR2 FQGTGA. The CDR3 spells CASRPGQGTDTQYF. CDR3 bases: TGTGCCAGCAGGCCCGGACAGGGCACAGATACGCAGTATTTT.

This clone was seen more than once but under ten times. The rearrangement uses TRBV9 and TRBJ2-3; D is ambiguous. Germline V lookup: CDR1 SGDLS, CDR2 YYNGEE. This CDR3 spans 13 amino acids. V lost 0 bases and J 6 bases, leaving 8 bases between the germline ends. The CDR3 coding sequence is TGTGCCAGCAGCGTAGCATTCGGGGATACGCAGTATTTT. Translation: CASSVAFGDTQYF.

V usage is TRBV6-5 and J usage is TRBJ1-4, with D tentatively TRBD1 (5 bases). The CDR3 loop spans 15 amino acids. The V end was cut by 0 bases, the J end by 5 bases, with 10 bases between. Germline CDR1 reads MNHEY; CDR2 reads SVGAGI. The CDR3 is CASSYSRGSNEKLFF. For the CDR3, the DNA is TGTGCCAGCAGTTACTCGCGGGGGAGCAATGAAAAACTGTTTTTT.

CDR3: CASSRDSSSGANVLTF. The CDR3 nucleotides read TGTGCCAGTAGTCGGGACAGTAGCTCTGGGGCCAACGTCCTGACTTTC. The J gene is TRBJ2-6, the V gene TRBV19; 7 bases map to TRBD1. The V gene's germline CDR1 is LNHDA and CDR2 SQIVND (reference sequence). Trimming at V came to 5 bases and at J to 0 bases, leaving 4 bases not matched to a gene. The CDR3 is 16 residues long.

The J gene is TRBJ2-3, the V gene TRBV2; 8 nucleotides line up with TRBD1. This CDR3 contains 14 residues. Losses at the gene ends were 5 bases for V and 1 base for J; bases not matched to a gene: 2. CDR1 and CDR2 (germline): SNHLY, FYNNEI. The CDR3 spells CASSPTGGTDTQYF. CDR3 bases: TGTGCCAGCAGTCCGACAGGGGGCACAGATACGCAGTATTTT.

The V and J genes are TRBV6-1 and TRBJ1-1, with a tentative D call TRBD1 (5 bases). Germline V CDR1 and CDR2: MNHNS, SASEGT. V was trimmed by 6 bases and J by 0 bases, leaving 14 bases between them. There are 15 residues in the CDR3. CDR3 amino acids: CASRDIGHMNTEAFF. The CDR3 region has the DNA TGTGCCAGCAGGGACATCGGACATATGAACACTGAAGCTTTCTTT.

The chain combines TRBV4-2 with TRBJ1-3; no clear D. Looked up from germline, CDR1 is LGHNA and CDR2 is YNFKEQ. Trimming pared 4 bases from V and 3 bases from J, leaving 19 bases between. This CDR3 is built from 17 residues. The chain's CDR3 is CASSPIPGPTGGNTIYF. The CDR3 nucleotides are TGTGCCAGCAGCCCAATCCCCGGCCCGACGGGTGGAAACACCATATATTTT.

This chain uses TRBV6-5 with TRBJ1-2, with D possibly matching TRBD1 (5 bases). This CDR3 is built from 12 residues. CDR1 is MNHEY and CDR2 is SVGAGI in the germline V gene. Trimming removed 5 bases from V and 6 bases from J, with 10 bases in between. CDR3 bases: TGTGCCAGCAGTCGCCAGGGCGATGGCTACACCTTC. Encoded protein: CASSRQGDGYTF.

CDR3 bases: TGTGCCAGCAGCTTATCGGGCGGGTTAGCCAAAAACATTCAGTACTTC. Amino acids: CASSLSGGLAKNIQYF. The chain carries TRBV7-2 and TRBJ2-4, with D possibly being TRBD2 (5 bases). The CDR3 runs to 16 residues. Trimming took off 2 bases at V and 0 bases at J, with 11 bases between the two ends. CDR1 and CDR2 (germline): SGHTA, FQGNSA.

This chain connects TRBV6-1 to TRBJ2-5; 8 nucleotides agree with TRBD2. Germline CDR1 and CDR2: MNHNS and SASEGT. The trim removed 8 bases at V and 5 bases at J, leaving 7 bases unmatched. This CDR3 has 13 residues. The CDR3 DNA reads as TGTGCCAGCCTCATAGCGGGGCAGGAGACCCAGTACTTC. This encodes CASLIAGQETQYF.

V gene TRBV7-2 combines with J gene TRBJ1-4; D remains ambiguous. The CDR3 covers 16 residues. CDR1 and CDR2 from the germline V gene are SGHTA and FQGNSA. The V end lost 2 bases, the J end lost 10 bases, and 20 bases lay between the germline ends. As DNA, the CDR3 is TGTGCCAGCAGCTTATCGCCACAGCCCCCTTACTTAAAACTGTTTTTT. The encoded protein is CASSLSPQPPYLKLFF.

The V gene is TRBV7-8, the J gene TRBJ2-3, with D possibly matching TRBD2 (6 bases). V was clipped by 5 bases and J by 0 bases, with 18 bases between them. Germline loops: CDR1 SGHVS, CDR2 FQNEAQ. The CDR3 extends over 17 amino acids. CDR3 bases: TGTGCCAGCAGCCCAATGCCCCGGGGGACTAGCACAGATACGCAGTATTTT. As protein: CASSPMPRGTSTDTQYF.

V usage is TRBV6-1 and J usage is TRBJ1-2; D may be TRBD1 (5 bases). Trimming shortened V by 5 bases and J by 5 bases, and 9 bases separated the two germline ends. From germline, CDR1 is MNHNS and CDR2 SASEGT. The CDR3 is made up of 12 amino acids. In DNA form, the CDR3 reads TGTGCCAGCAGTCCAGACAGATATGGCTACACCTTC. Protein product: CASSPDRYGYTF.

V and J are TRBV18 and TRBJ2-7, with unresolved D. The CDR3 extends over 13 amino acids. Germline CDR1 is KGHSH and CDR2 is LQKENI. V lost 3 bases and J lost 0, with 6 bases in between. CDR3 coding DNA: TGTGCCAGCTCACCTGGGCCCTCCTACGAGCAGTACTTC. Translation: CASSPGPSYEQYF.

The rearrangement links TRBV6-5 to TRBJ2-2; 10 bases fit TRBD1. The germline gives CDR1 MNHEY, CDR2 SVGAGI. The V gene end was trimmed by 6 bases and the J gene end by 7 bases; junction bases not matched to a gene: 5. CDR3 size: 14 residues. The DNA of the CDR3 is TGTGCCAGCAGATGGACAGGGGGTAACGGGGAGCTGTTTTTT. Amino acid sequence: CASRWTGGNGELFF.

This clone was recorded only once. CDR3 sequence (DNA): TGTGCCAGCAGCTTAGCAGGGACACTCAACACTGAAGCTTTCTTT. Amino acid sequence: CASSLAGTLNTEAFF. This sequence joins TRBV7-2 and TRBJ1-1, with D possibly matching TRBD1 (6 bases). The CDR3 loop spans 15 amino acids. The germline V and J ends were trimmed by 0 bases and 2 bases, with 10 bases remaining between them. Germline CDR1 SGHTA, CDR2 FQGNSA.

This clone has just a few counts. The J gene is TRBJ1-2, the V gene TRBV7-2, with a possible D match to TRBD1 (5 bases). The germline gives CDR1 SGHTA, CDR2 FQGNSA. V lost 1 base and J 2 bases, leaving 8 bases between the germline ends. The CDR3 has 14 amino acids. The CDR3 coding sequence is TGTGCCAGCAGCTTAGACCCAGGGAACTATGGCTACACCTTC. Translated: CASSLDPGNYGYTF.

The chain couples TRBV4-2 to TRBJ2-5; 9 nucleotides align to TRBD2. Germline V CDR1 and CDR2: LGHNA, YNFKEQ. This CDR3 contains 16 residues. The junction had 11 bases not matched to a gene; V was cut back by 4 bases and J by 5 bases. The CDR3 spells CASSLSAAGGGETQYF. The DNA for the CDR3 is TGTGCCAGCAGCCTCTCTGCAGCGGGGGGCGGGGAGACCCAGTACTTC.

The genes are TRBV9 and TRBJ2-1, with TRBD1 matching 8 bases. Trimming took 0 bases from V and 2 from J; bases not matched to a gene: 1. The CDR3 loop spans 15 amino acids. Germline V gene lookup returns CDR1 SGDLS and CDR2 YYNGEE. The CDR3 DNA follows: TGTGCCAGCAGCGTAGAACAGGGGGCCTACAATGAGCAGTTCTTC. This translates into CASSVEQGAYNEQFF.

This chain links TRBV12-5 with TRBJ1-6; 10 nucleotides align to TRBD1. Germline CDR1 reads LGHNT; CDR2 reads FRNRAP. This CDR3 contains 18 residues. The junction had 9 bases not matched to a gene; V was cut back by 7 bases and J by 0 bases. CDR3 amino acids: CASAPGQGSHSYNSPLHF. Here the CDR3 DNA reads TGTGCTAGTGCCCCGGGACAGGGGTCTCACTCCTATAATTCACCCCTCCACTTT.

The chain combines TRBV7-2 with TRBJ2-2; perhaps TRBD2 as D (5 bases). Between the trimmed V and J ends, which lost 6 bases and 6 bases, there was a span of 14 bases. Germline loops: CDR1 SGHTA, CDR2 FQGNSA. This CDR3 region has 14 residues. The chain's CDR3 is CASRVSAVAGELFF. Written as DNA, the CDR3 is TGTGCCAGCAGAGTTAGCGCCGTCGCCGGGGAGCTGTTTTTT. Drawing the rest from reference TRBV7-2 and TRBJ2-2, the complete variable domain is GAGVSQSPSNKVTEKGKDVELRCDPISGHTALYWYRQSLGQGLEFLIYFQGNSAPDKSGLPSDRFSAERTGGSVSTLTIQRTQQEDSAVYLCASRVSAVAGELFFGEGSRLTVL.

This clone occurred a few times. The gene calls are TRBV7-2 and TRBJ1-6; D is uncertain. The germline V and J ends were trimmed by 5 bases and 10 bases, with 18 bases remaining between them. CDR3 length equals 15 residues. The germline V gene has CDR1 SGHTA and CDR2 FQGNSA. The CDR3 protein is CASSALQGSRSPLHF. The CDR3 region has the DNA TGTGCCAGCAGCGCACTACAAGGCTCACGGTCACCCCTCCACTTT.

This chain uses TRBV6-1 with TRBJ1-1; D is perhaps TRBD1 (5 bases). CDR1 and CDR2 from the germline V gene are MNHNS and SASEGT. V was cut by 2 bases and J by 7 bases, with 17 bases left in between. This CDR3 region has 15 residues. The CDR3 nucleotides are TGTGCCAGCAGTGAAATCGCGCAGGGAGGCATTGAAGCTTTCTTT. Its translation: CASSEIAQGGIEAFF.

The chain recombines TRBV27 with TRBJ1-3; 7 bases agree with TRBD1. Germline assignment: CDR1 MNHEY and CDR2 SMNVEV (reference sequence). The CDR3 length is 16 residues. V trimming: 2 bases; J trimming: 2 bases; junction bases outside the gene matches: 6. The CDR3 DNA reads TGTGCCAGCAGTTTACGAGGGGGCGCCCCTGGAAACACCATATATTTT. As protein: CASSLRGGAPGNTIYF.